The 8 T cell receptor beta chains given below trace back to one sample, sequenced in a study of blood T cell repertoires in COVID-19. Only in-frame clones appear in the TCRdb table, and some are missing; sequencing was by immunoSEQ multiplex PCR. The top ten clones hold more than 3% of a sample with 150,000 to 200,000 clones, 84% of them seen once. Specimen: PBMCs or T cells enriched from blood (not recorded which). These receptors originate from a woman aged 25 to 39 who had been exposed to COVID-19.

The gene calls are TRBV5-4 and TRBJ2-3, with TRBD2 identical over 11 bases. V lost 4 bases, J lost 4 bases, and 8 bases stayed unmatched. Germline V lookup: CDR1 SGHNT, CDR2 YYREEE (reference sequence). This CDR3 has 16 amino acids. In DNA, the CDR3 is TGTGCCAGCAGCCCCCGGACTAGCGGGTTAGCAGATACGCAGTATTTT. This sequence encodes CASSPRTSGLADTQYF. Full variable domain (rest looked up from reference TRBV5-4 and TRBJ2-3): ETGVTQSPTHLIKTRGQQVTLRCSSQSGHNTVSWYQQALGQGPQFIFQYYREEENGRGNFPPRFSGLQFPNYSSELNVNALELDDSALYLCASSPRTSGLADTQYFGPGTRLTVL.

The rearrangement links TRBV19 to TRBJ1-1, with D possibly TRBD1 on 5 matching bases. V gave up 6 bases and J gave up 9 bases, with 11 bases separating them. Germline assignment: CDR1 LNHDA and CDR2 SQIVND (reference sequence). The CDR3 is 11 amino acids. CDR3 sequence: CASRRTTQAFF. DNA for the CDR3: TGTGCCAGTAGGAGGACAACACAAGCTTTCTTT.

This rearrangement joins TRBV5-6 to TRBJ1-5; D remains ambiguous. Trimming shortened V by 1 base and J by 3 bases, and 11 bases separated the two germline ends. The CDR3 spans 15 residues. CDR1 SGHDT and CDR2 YYEEEE come from the germline V gene. Here the CDR3 reads CASSLSDIYNQPQHF. The DNA of the CDR3 is TGTGCCAGCAGCTTGTCAGACATCTACAATCAGCCCCAGCATTTT.

The V call is TRBV5-1, the J call TRBJ2-1, with 8 nucleotides matching TRBD1. J lost 4 bases, V lost 4 bases, and 7 bases had no gene match. The CDR3 covers 15 residues. The germline gives CDR1 SGHRS, CDR2 YFSETQ. The CDR3 sequence is CASSPGQGTYNEQFF. DNA for the CDR3: TGCGCCAGCAGCCCAGGACAGGGAACATACAATGAGCAGTTCTTC. The whole variable domain, filled in from reference TRBV5-1 and TRBJ2-1, reads KAGVTQTPRYLIKTRGQQVTLSCSPISGHRSVSWYQQTPGQGLQFLFEYFSETQRNKGNFPGRFSGRQFSNSRSEMNVSTLELGDSALYLCASSPGQGTYNEQFFGPGTRLTVL.

The chain links TRBV21-1 to TRBJ1-1; the D call TRBD1 from the table was never checked on the DNA. TRBV21-1 is termed a pseudogene. This CDR3 contains 17 residues. CDR3 protein: CASSTPDRGKLNTEAFF. CDR3 bases: TGTGCCAGCAGCACCCCGGACAGGGGGAAATTGAACACTGAAGCTTTCTTT.

This clone was observed a few times. The V call is TRBV10-3, the J call TRBJ1-5; D not resolved. This CDR3 spans 14 amino acids. CDR1 is ENHRY, CDR2 SYGVKD, per germline. V lost 2 bases and J 2 bases, leaving 7 bases between the germline ends. The CDR3 sequence: CAISEGVGNQPQHF. The DNA for the CDR3 is TGTGCCATCAGTGAGGGAGTCGGCAATCAGCCCCAGCATTTT.

This clone was seen only once. The CDR3 DNA sequence: TGTGCCAGCAGCTTAGTGACTGGGACAACCTACGAGCAGTACTTC. Translating it yields CASSLVTGTTYEQYF. The chain uses TRBV7-6 and TRBJ2-7; TRBD1 is a possible D gene (6 bases). The CDR3 contains 15 residues. Trimming left V 1 base short and J 2 bases short, with 12 bases between. Germline V gene sequence: CDR1 SGHVS, CDR2 FNYEAQ.

The chain recombines TRBV7-2 with TRBJ2-7; 9 positions agree with TRBD2. There are 16 residues in the CDR3. Germline-derived CDR1 and CDR2 are SGHTA and FQGNSA. V lost 1 base and J lost 0; bases outside the gene matches: 4. The CDR3 nucleotides read TGTGCCAGCAGCTTAGTTGCTAGCGGGGACTCCTACGAGCAGTACTTC. It specifies CASSLVASGDSYEQYF.